This TCR beta chain was sequenced for a study of T cells in Graves' hyperthyroidism and ophthalmopathy. The hyperthyroidism patients had all been newly diagnosed, and their disease duration was under 2 months. Their ages ranged from 18 to 65 years. Diagnostic decisions used clinical symptoms, serum thyroxine and TRAb, thyroid ultrasound and orbital computed tomography. Regions amplified from RNA transcripts were the TCR beta CDR3 regions. In the first-round RT-PCR of the TCR CDR3, the HTBI primer set was used. TCRdb called the multiplex PCR reads again in MiXCR, with one record for every CDR3 protein. The table lists hundreds of thousands of distinct CDR3 sequences, 38% of them singletons, with more than 7% in the top ten. Trimming took 3 bases from V and 4 from J; bases not matched to a gene: 9. Germline assignment: CDR1 MGHDK and CDR2 SYGVNS. This CDR3 comprises 17 residues.

This sequence was found in a man younger than 30 with Graves' hyperthyroidism. Material: blood. The chain uses TRBV25-1 and TRBJ2-2, with 9 bases fitting TRBD1. For the CDR3, the DNA is TGTGCCAGCAGTGAGTTCGACAGGGGGTTGTTCACCGGGGAGCTGTTTTTT. Residues: CASSEFDRGLFTGELFF.